A single sample is the source of the 16 T cell receptor beta chains below, sequenced in a study of blood T cell repertoires in COVID-19. Method: immunoSEQ multiplex PCR; TCRdb's copy keeps in-frame clones and lacks some. The sample lists fewer than 100,000 clones; about 85% were seen once. Sequenced sample: peripheral blood. The receptor source for this set is a man between 65 and 85 years old with acute or convalescent COVID-19.

The chain links TRBV7-9 to TRBJ1-3; tentative D call: TRBD1 (5 bases). Germline loops: CDR1 SEHNR, CDR2 FQNEAQ (reference sequence). The CDR3 consists of 13 residues. With 4 bases removed from V and 4 bases from J, the gap between germline ends came to 8 bases. The DNA for the CDR3 is TGTGCCAGCAGCTCCGGGGGGGGAAACACCATATATTTT. It encodes CASSSGGGNTIYF.

The chain is built from TRBV5-4 and TRBJ2-5, with 10 positions matching TRBD1. Germline-derived CDR1 and CDR2 are SGHNT and YYREEE (reference sequence). The ends lost 4 bases at V and 5 bases at J; junction bases unmatched: 5. This CDR3 comprises 14 residues. The CDR3 bases are TGTGCCAGCAGCAGGGACAGGGGTTCGGAGACCCAGTACTTC. Protein sequence: CASSRDRGSETQYF. The variable domain in full, completed from reference TRBV5-4 and TRBJ2-5, reads ETGVTQSPTHLIKTRGQQVTLRCSSQSGHNTVSWYQQALGQGPQFIFQYYREEENGRGNFPPRFSGLQFPNYSSELNVNALELDDSALYLCASSRDRGSETQYFGPGTRLLVL.

J is TRBJ1-3 and V is TRBV2; D call uncertain. The CDR3 extends over 15 amino acids. Germline values: CDR1 SNHLY, CDR2 FYNNEI. V dropped 2 bases and J dropped 0 bases, with 8 bases sitting between them. The CDR3 reads CASSETALSGNTIYF. The DNA of the CDR3 is TGTGCCAGCAGTGAAACAGCCCTCTCTGGAAACACCATATATTTT.

The chain recombines TRBV5-1 with TRBJ1-6, with D unresolved. CDR3 length: 15 amino acids. V dropped 2 bases and J dropped 7 bases, with 13 bases sitting between them. The germline V gene encodes CDR1 SGHRS and CDR2 YFSETQ. The CDR3 DNA follows: TGCGCCAGCAGCTTTCGAGGGCTGGGGAATTCACCCCTCCACTTT. Translation: CASSFRGLGNSPLHF.

The CDR3 here is CASSLGNQDANSPLHF. The CDR3 nucleotides are TGCGCCAGCAGCTTGGGAAACCAAGATGCGAATTCACCCCTCCACTTT. J is TRBJ1-6 and V is TRBV5-1, with D unresolved. Per the germline V gene, CDR1 is SGHRS and CDR2 is YFSETQ. The CDR3 is 16 amino acids. V gave up 0 bases and J gave up 7 bases, with 14 bases separating them.

The genes are TRBV3-1 (or the pseudogene TRBV3-2) and TRBJ1-6; D may be TRBD1 (5 bases). CDR1 is LGHDT, CDR2 YNNKEL, per germline (reference sequence). The CDR3 length is 14 residues. Between the trimmed V and J ends, which lost 3 bases and 10 bases, there was a span of 13 bases. CDR3 DNA: TGTGCCAGCAGCCAGCCTACCGGACAATCACCCCTCCACTTT. Protein: CASSQPTGQSPLHF.

The gene calls are TRBV3-1 (or the pseudogene TRBV3-2) and TRBJ1-2; D is uncertain. CDR1 LGHDT and CDR2 YNNKEL come from the germline V gene (reference sequence). The CDR3 is 14 amino acids. Trimming cost V 4 bases and J 3 bases, with 12 bases left between them. CDR3 sequence (DNA): TGTGCCAGCAGCCCCTCAGGTACAGACTATGGCTACACCTTC. It codes for CASSPSGTDYGYTF.

V and J are TRBV2 and TRBJ1-1; 7 bases are shared with TRBD1. Germline-derived CDR1 and CDR2 are SNHLY and FYNNEI. This CDR3 has 14 amino acids. J gave up 5 bases and V 6 bases, and 9 bases lay outside the gene matches. CDR3 in amino acids: CASSRDSIGTEAFF. The CDR3 DNA sequence: TGTGCCAGCAGCCGGGACAGCATTGGGACTGAAGCTTTCTTT.

The chain links TRBV6-1 to TRBJ1-1, with 12 bases aligning to TRBD1. CDR3 length equals 17 residues. V lost 4 bases to trimming and J lost 4 bases; unmatched junction nucleotides: 10. Per germline, CDR1 MNHNS and CDR2 SASEGT. CDR3 residues: CASSASRDRGLATEAFF. The DNA of the CDR3 is TGTGCCAGCAGTGCATCCCGGGACAGGGGGCTGGCCACTGAAGCTTTCTTT.

CDR3: CASKQGNNQPQHF. The DNA of the CDR3 is TGTGCCAGCAAACAGGGTAACAATCAGCCCCAGCATTTT. The V and J genes are TRBV6-5 and TRBJ1-5; D is possibly TRBD1 (6 bases). The V gene lost 7 bases and the J gene lost 3 bases, with 10 bases spanning the gap. The CDR3 is 13 residues long. Germline V lookup: CDR1 MNHEY, CDR2 SVGAGI.

The DNA of the CDR3 is TGCAGCGTTGGCGGGGGATCGGACTATGGCTACACCTTC. Translation gives CSVGGGSDYGYTF. The J gene is TRBJ1-2, the V gene TRBV29-1; tentative D call: TRBD1 (5 bases). The CDR3 has 13 amino acids. The V end was cut by 4 bases, the J end by 3 bases, with 12 bases between. CDR1 is SQVTM and CDR2 is ANQGSEA in the germline V gene.

The chain uses TRBV5-1 and TRBJ1-5; TRBD1 matches 11 bases. This CDR3 contains 15 residues. CDR1 is SGHRS and CDR2 is YFSETQ in the germline V gene. After removal of 3 bases from V and 9 bases from J, the junction contained 8 bases not matched to a gene. In nucleotides, the CDR3 is TGCGCCAGCAGCTGGGGACAGGGGGATGCGTGGCCCCAGCATTTT. Translating gives CASSWGQGDAWPQHF.

This clone was counted once. CDR3 loop: CASSTDSLAEKLFF. In DNA, the CDR3 is TGTGCCAGTAGTACGGACTCCCTCGCTGAAAAACTGTTTTTT. This chain links TRBV19 with TRBJ1-4; D is ambiguous. CDR1 is LNHDA and CDR2 is SQIVND in the germline V gene (reference sequence). The CDR3 extends over 14 amino acids. The V end lost 4 bases, the J end lost 7 bases, and 13 bases lay between the germline ends.

Remarks on this clone: Additional DNA sequences in this sample encode the identical CDR3. This chain uses TRBV5-1 with TRBJ1-6; 7 bases are shared with TRBD1. The CDR3 totals 16 residues. The germline CDR1 and CDR2 sequences are SGHRS and YFSETQ. V dropped 5 bases and J dropped 2; count of bases not matched to a gene: 7. The CDR3, as DNA: TGCGCCAGCAGTTCCCGACAGGGAACCTATAATTCACCCCTCCACTTT. Protein: CASSSRQGTYNSPLHF.

The chain links TRBV27 to TRBJ1-5; TRBD1 agrees at 11 bases. The CDR3 has 19 amino acids. Germline values: CDR1 MNHEY, CDR2 SMNVEV (reference sequence). After removal of 2 bases from V and 0 bases from J, the junction contained 9 bases not matched to a gene. The CDR3 nucleotides are TGTGCCAGCAGTTTACCGGACAGGGGGCGAATATATAGCAATCAGCCCCAGCATTTT. This gives the protein CASSLPDRGRIYSNQPQHF.

This chain joins TRBV5-6 and TRBJ1-6; 9 bases map to TRBD1. Trimming took 4 bases from V and 13 from J; bases not matched to a gene: 9. CDR1 and CDR2 (germline): SGHDT, YYEEEE. The CDR3 runs 14 residues. CDR3 region: CASSTYRGPSPLHF. The CDR3 coding sequence is TGTGCCAGCAGCACTTACAGGGGGCCTTCTCCCCTCCACTTT.